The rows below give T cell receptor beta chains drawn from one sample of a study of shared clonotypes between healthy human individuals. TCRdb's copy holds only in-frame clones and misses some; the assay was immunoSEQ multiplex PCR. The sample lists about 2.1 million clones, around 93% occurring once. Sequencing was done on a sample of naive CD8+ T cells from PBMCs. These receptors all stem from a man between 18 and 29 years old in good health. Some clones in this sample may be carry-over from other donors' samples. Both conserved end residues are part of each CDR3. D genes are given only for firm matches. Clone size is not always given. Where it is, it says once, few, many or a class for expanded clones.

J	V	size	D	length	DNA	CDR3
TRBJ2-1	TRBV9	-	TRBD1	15	TGTGCCAGCAGCCCCCAGCAGGGGGCTAGGAATGAGCAGTTCTTC	CASSPQQGARNEQFF
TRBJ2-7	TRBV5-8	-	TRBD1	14	TGTGCCAGCAGCTTTCGAGACAGGGGGTACGAGCAGTACTTC	CASSFRDRGYEQYF
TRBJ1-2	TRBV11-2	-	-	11	TGTGCCAGCACCCCCCTAAGAGGCTACACCTTC	CASTPLRGYTF
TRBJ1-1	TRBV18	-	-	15	TGTGCCAGCTCACCCCGGAGGGAGCAGAACACTGAAGCTTTCTTT	CASSPRREQNTEAFF
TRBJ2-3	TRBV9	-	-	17	TGTGCCAGCAGCGTAGCTTACGGGGGAGTAAGCACAGATACGCAGTATTTT	CASSVAYGGVSTDTQYF
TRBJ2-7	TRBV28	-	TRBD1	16	TGTGCCAGCAGTTCCCTGGGGGACAGTAGCTCCTACGAGCAGTACTTC	CASSSLGDSSSYEQYF
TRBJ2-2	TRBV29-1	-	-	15	TGCAGCGTTGAAGATGTCCACGGACGGACCGGGGAGCTGTTTTTT	CSVEDVHGRTGELFF
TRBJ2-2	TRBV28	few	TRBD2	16	TGTGCCAGCAGTTTAGGGCTAGCGGGGAACACCGGGGAGCTGTTTTTT	CASSLGLAGNTGELFF
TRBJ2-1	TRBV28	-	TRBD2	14	TGTGGGACCGAGAGCGGGAGTTTTGTTAATGAGCAGTTCTTC	CGTESGSFVNEQFF
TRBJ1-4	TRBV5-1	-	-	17	TGCGCCAGCAGCTTGGTCGGGAAGACAAAGGCTAATGAAAAACTGTTTTTT	CASSLVGKTKANEKLFF
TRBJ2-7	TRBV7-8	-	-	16	TGTGCCAGCAGCTACCACCAACGGACAGAAGATTACGAGCAGTACTTC	CASSYHQRTEDYEQYF
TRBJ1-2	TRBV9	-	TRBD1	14	TGTGCCAGCAGCGCAGGGGGGTCGGGCTATGGCTACACCTTC	CASSAGGSGYGYTF
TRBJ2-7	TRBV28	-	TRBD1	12	TGTGCCAGCAGTTTCAGGGGGCACGAGCAGTACTTC	CASSFRGHEQYF
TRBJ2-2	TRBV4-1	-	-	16	TGCGCCAGCAGCCAAGTTCGGGGCGCGAACACCGGGGAGCTGTTTTTT	CASSQVRGANTGELFF
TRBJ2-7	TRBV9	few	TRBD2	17	TGTGCCAGCAGCCCGCGGTCTAGCGGGAGACCCTCCTACGAGCAGTACTTC	CASSPRSSGRPSYEQYF
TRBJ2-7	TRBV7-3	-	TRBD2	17	TGTGCCAGCAGCCCCTATGGCGGCCTAGCGGGAGTCTACGAGCAGTACTTC	CASSPYGGLAGVYEQYF
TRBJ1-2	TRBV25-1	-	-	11	TGTGCCAGCAGTGCCGGGGGTGTCTACACCTTC	CASSAGGVYTF
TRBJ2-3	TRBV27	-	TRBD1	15	TGTGCCAGCAGTAGCGGACAGGGTCTAACAGATACGCAGTATTTT	CASSSGQGLTDTQYF
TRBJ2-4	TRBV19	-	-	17	TGTGCCAGTAGTATGAGAAAGGTGCTCTTGGCCAAAAACATTCAGTACTTC	CASSMRKVLLAKNIQYF
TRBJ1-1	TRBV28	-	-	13	TGTGCCAGCAGTTTGCAGTCGGACACTGAAGCTTTCTTT	CASSLQSDTEAFF
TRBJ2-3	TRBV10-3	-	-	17	TGTGCCATCAGAGCCTCCGGGGTGACAGGCGCCACAGATACGCAGTATTTT	CAIRASGVTGATDTQYF
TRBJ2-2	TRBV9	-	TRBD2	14	TGTGCCAGCAGCGTAGGCGGGAGCACCGGGGAGCTGTTTTTT	CASSVGGSTGELFF
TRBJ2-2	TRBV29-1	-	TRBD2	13	TGCAGCGGCGGAGCGGGAGGCACCGGGGAGCTGTTTTTT	CSGGAGGTGELFF
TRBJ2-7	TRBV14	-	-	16	TGTGCCAGCAGCCAAGATTGGACCAGGAGTTCGGTCGAGCAGTACTTC	CASSQDWTRSSVEQYF
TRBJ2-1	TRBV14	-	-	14	TGTGCCAGCAGCCAAGTCTGGGGTTCCAATGAGCAGTTCTTC	CASSQVWGSNEQFF
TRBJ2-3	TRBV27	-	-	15	TGTGCCAGCAGTTTATTTGGGGGGGCGGGAGATACGCAGTATTTT	CASSLFGGAGDTQYF
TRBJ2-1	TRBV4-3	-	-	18	TGCGCCAGCAGCCAAGGACCCCTTAGGTTACGGTCAATCAATGAGCAGTTCTTC	CASSQGPLRLRSINEQFF
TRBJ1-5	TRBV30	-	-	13	TGTGCCTGGAGTGTTTGGGGGGATCAGCCCCAGCATTTT	CAWSVWGDQPQHF
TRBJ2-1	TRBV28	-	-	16	TGTGCCAGCAGTCGAACCGAGGAGGGACTTCACAATGAGCAGTTCTTC	CASSRTEEGLHNEQFF
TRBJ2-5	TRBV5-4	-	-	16	TGTGCCAGCAGCTTGGGAGAGCAGCCACACCAAGAGACCCAGTACTTC	CASSLGEQPHQETQYF
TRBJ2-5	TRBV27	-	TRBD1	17	TGTGCCAGCAGTCCTCTGGGACAGGGGGCATTGGCACAGACCCAGTACTTC	CASSPLGQGALAQTQYF
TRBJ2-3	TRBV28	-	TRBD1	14	TGTGCCAGCAGATCGACAGGGGTAGAAGATACGCAGTATTTT	CASRSTGVEDTQYF
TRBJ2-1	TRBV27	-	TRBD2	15	TGTGCCAGCGCCCCCGGGGCTAGCGGCCACAATGAGCAGTTCTTC	CASAPGASGHNEQFF
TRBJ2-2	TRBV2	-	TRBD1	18	TGTGCCAGCAGTCCCCGGGACAGATTCTTCGCGAACACCGGGGAGCTGTTTTTT	CASSPRDRFFANTGELFF
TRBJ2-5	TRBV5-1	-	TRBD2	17	TGCGCCAGCAGCGATCTACTAGCGGGAGGGCCGGAAGAGACCCAGTACTTC	CASSDLLAGGPEETQYF
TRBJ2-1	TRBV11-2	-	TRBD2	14	TGTGCCGGGTCGACGGGGACTAGGCGCAATGAGCAGTTCTTC	CAGSTGTRRNEQFF
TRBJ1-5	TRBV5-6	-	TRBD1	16	TGTGCCAGCAGCTCTGACTTACAGGGGCGAGGTCAGCCCCAGCATTTT	CASSSDLQGRGQPQHF
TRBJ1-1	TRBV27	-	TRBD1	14	TGTGCCAGCAGCCAGAGGGGGCCAAACACTGAAGCTTTCTTT	CASSQRGPNTEAFF
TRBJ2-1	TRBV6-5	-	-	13	TGTGCCAGCACCTACTCCCCCAACAATGAGCAGTTCTTC	CASTYSPNNEQFF
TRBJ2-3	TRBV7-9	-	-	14	TGTGCCAGCAGCTTTGAGCGGGGCACAGATACGCAGTATTTT	CASSFERGTDTQYF
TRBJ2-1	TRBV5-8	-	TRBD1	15	TGTGCCAGCAGCTTTGTCGGGACAGGCGGCAATGAGCAGTTCTTC	CASSFVGTGGNEQFF
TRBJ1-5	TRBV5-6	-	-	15	TGTGCCAGCAGCCACGGAACGTATAGCAATCAGCCCCAGCATTTT	CASSHGTYSNQPQHF
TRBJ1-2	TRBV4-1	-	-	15	TGCGCCAGCAGCCAAGATTGGGATCCCTCGGATGGCTACACCTTC	CASSQDWDPSDGYTF
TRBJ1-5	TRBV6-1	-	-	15	TGTGCCACCGCGGGCTTGAGGGGACCCAATCAGCCCCAGCATTTT	CATAGLRGPNQPQHF
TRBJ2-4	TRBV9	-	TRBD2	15	TGTGCCAGCAGCGTGCCAAACAGCGGGGGAAACATTCAGTACTTC	CASSVPNSGGNIQYF
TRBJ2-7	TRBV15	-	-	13	TGTGCCACCAGCCGGACGTCGAACTACGAGCAGTACTTC	CATSRTSNYEQYF
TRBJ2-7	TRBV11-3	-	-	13	TGTGCCAGCAGCCGAGGGGGGCTCGGCGAGCAGTACTTC	CASSRGGLGEQYF
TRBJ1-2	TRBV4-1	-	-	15	TGCGCCAGCAGCCAAGTAGAAGGGGCGGGCTATGGCTACACCTTC	CASSQVEGAGYGYTF
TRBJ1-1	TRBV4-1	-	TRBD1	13	TGCGCCAGCAGCCAAATAGGACAGGGGAAAGCTTTCTTT	CASSQIGQGKAFF
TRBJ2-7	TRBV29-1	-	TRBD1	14	TGCAGCGTCGACTCGGGACAGGGGGCCTACGAGCAGTACTTC	CSVDSGQGAYEQYF
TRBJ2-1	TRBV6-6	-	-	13	TGTGCCAGCAGTTACTCGCATCCTGCGGAGCAGTTCTTC	CASSYSHPAEQFF